This is a list of T cell receptor beta chains from one sample in a study of T cell responses to AZD1222 COVID-19 vaccine. The data were produced by immunoSEQ multiplex PCR, yet TCRdb's version contains in-frame clones alone and is incomplete. The sample records about 180,000 clones, about 90% being singletons. This sample comprised peripheral blood, obtained 28 days after the second dose of the MenACWY control vaccine. All receptors come from an adult who received the MenACWY meningococcal vaccine as a control. Both conserved end residues are part of each CDR3. The order of the fields is J gene, D gene, V gene, clone size, CDR3 DNA, CDR3 protein. The D gene is left open where the match is weak. Some rows mark clone size as missing; the rest say once, few, many or name a class of expanded clone.

j_call: TRBJ1-1; d_call: -; v_call: TRBV4-2; clone_size: -; cdr3_nt: TGTGCCAGCAGCCAAGAAGGGGCGAACACTGAAGCTTTCTTT; cdr3_aa: CASSQEGANTEAFF
j_call: TRBJ1-1; d_call: TRBD1; v_call: TRBV7-9; clone_size: -; cdr3_nt: TGTGCCAGCAGCGCACAGGGGGCAGCGAACACTGAAGCTTTCTTT; cdr3_aa: CASSAQGAANTEAFF
j_call: TRBJ1-2; d_call: TRBD1; v_call: TRBV5-4; clone_size: -; cdr3_nt: TGTGCCAGCAGCGCTGACAGGGGCGATGGCTACACCTTC; cdr3_aa: CASSADRGDGYTF
j_call: TRBJ1-2; d_call: -; v_call: TRBV20-1; clone_size: -; cdr3_nt: TGCAGTGCTACAGGGAACTATGGCTACACCTTC; cdr3_aa: CSATGNYGYTF
j_call: TRBJ2-7; d_call: -; v_call: TRBV5-1; clone_size: -; cdr3_nt: TGCGCCAGCAGCTTAGGGGCGGGCCTGACCTACGAGCAGTACTTC; cdr3_aa: CASSLGAGLTYEQYF
j_call: TRBJ1-3; d_call: -; v_call: TRBV28; clone_size: few; cdr3_nt: TGTGCCAGCAGTTTAATTCGAAGCTCTGGAAACACCATATATTTT; cdr3_aa: CASSLIRSSGNTIYF
j_call: TRBJ2-5; d_call: -; v_call: TRBV7-2; clone_size: -; cdr3_nt: TGTGCCAGCACCCCAGGGAGGGAGACCCAGTACTTC; cdr3_aa: CASTPGRETQYF
j_call: TRBJ2-7; d_call: TRBD1; v_call: TRBV7-2; clone_size: -; cdr3_nt: TGTGCCAGCAGCTCCGGACAGGGTTCTTACGAGCAGTACTTC; cdr3_aa: CASSSGQGSYEQYF
j_call: TRBJ1-5; d_call: -; v_call: TRBV9; clone_size: -; cdr3_nt: TGTGCCAGCAGCGTAGGGGATGGGCAGCCCCAGCATTTT; cdr3_aa: CASSVGDGQPQHF
j_call: TRBJ1-2; d_call: -; v_call: TRBV10-2; clone_size: -; cdr3_nt: TGCGCCAGCAGGGCTCGGTATGGCTACACCTTC; cdr3_aa: CASRARYGYTF
j_call: TRBJ1-1; d_call: TRBD1; v_call: TRBV19; clone_size: -; cdr3_nt: TGTGCCAGTAGTATACAACAGGGGGTTACTGAAGCTTTCTTT; cdr3_aa: CASSIQQGVTEAFF
j_call: TRBJ1-5; d_call: TRBD1; v_call: TRBV5-1; clone_size: -; cdr3_nt: TGCGCCAGCAGCATCGGGACAGGGAATCAGCCCCAGCATTTT; cdr3_aa: CASSIGTGNQPQHF
j_call: TRBJ2-7; d_call: TRBD1; v_call: TRBV3-1/TRBV3-2; clone_size: -; cdr3_nt: TGTGCCAGCAACCCCCGGGACAGGTCCTACGAGCAGTACTTC; cdr3_aa: CASNPRDRSYEQYF
j_call: TRBJ1-3; d_call: -; v_call: TRBV7-2; clone_size: few; cdr3_nt: TGTGCCAGCAGCTTAGGGGGTTCTGGAAACACCATATATTTT; cdr3_aa: CASSLGGSGNTIYF
j_call: TRBJ2-7; d_call: -; v_call: TRBV11-1; clone_size: -; cdr3_nt: TGTGCCAGCAGCACCCACCGGGACCCAAGCTCCTACGAGCAGTACTTC; cdr3_aa: CASSTHRDPSSYEQYF
j_call: TRBJ2-7; d_call: -; v_call: TRBV5-1; clone_size: -; cdr3_nt: TGCGCCAGCAGCATTGGTTACGAGCAGTACTTC; cdr3_aa: CASSIGYEQYF
j_call: TRBJ1-2; d_call: -; v_call: TRBV7-9; clone_size: -; cdr3_nt: TGTGCCAGCAGCCCAGTGGACGGGGCGGATGGCTACACCTTC; cdr3_aa: CASSPVDGADGYTF
j_call: TRBJ1-4; d_call: -; v_call: TRBV6-5; clone_size: -; cdr3_nt: TGTGCCAGCAATGGGGGAGTGGATAATGAAAAACTGTTTTTT; cdr3_aa: CASNGGVDNEKLFF
j_call: TRBJ1-1; d_call: -; v_call: TRBV4-3; clone_size: -; cdr3_nt: TGCGCCAGCAGCCAAGATGGGGTTCAAACTGAAGCTTTCTTT; cdr3_aa: CASSQDGVQTEAFF
j_call: TRBJ2-2; d_call: TRBD1; v_call: TRBV10-3; clone_size: -; cdr3_nt: TGTGCCATCAGAGCCGGGACAGGGAACACCGGGGAGCTGTTTTTT; cdr3_aa: CAIRAGTGNTGELFF
j_call: TRBJ2-1; d_call: -; v_call: TRBV7-9; clone_size: -; cdr3_nt: TGTGCCAGCAGCGAAGGATTAGTAGCTTCTTGGATCTCCTACAATGAGCAGTTCTTC; cdr3_aa: CASSEGLVASWISYNEQFF
j_call: TRBJ1-5; d_call: -; v_call: TRBV28; clone_size: once; cdr3_nt: TGTGCCAGCAGTCCCCCAGGGGGCAATCAGCCCCAGCATTTT; cdr3_aa: CASSPPGGNQPQHF
j_call: TRBJ2-3; d_call: -; v_call: TRBV9; clone_size: -; cdr3_nt: TGTGCCAGCAGCGTATACCCAGCGGATAGCACAGATACGCAGTATTTT; cdr3_aa: CASSVYPADSTDTQYF
j_call: TRBJ2-3; d_call: -; v_call: TRBV16; clone_size: -; cdr3_nt: TGTGCCAGCAGCCACCCCGGGGACGGCACAGATACGCAGTATTTT; cdr3_aa: CASSHPGDGTDTQYF
j_call: TRBJ1-5; d_call: -; v_call: TRBV5-8; clone_size: -; cdr3_nt: TGTGCCAGCAGCTTATGGGGGCAAGCTACTCGGCCCCAGCATTTT; cdr3_aa: CASSLWGQATRPQHF
j_call: TRBJ2-7; d_call: -; v_call: TRBV6-2/TRBV6-3; clone_size: few; cdr3_nt: TGTGCCAGCAGTTTTGATGTTAGCAGCCTCCCCTACGAGCAGTACTTC; cdr3_aa: CASSFDVSSLPYEQYF
j_call: TRBJ2-1; d_call: TRBD2; v_call: TRBV28; clone_size: once; cdr3_nt: TGTGCCAGCAGTTTGGGAGGGAGGATCAATGAGCAGTTCTTC; cdr3_aa: CASSLGGRINEQFF
j_call: TRBJ2-1; d_call: -; v_call: TRBV28; clone_size: -; cdr3_nt: TGTGCCAGCAGTTTATTTCTGGGTAGCGGCACCTACAATGAGCAGTTCTTC; cdr3_aa: CASSLFLGSGTYNEQFF
j_call: TRBJ1-1; d_call: -; v_call: TRBV18; clone_size: -; cdr3_nt: TGTGCCAGCTCAGAGAAGAACACTGAAGCTTTCTTT; cdr3_aa: CASSEKNTEAFF
j_call: TRBJ2-5; d_call: TRBD2; v_call: TRBV6-5; clone_size: once; cdr3_nt: TGTGCCAGCAACCCTAGCGGGAGTGAGACCCAGTACTTC; cdr3_aa: CASNPSGSETQYF
j_call: TRBJ1-1; d_call: -; v_call: TRBV6-5; clone_size: once; cdr3_nt: TGTGCCAGCAGGTATACAACAGGGCTCGCGACTGAAGCTTTCTTT; cdr3_aa: CASRYTTGLATEAFF
j_call: TRBJ1-4; d_call: -; v_call: TRBV18; clone_size: -; cdr3_nt: TGTGCCAGCTCACTCTCCGGGACAACCCGTTTAGGTGAAAAACTGTTTTTT; cdr3_aa: CASSLSGTTRLGEKLFF
j_call: TRBJ2-7; d_call: -; v_call: TRBV6-2/TRBV6-3; clone_size: -; cdr3_nt: TGTGCCAGCAGTTTTCAGAGGGAGCAGTACTTC; cdr3_aa: CASSFQREQYF
j_call: TRBJ2-6; d_call: -; v_call: TRBV5-5; clone_size: -; cdr3_nt: TGTGCCAGTCTGGATTCGGCCAACGTCCTGACTTTC; cdr3_aa: CASLDSANVLTF
j_call: TRBJ2-5; d_call: TRBD1; v_call: TRBV4-3; clone_size: -; cdr3_nt: TGCGCCAGCAGCCACCTGACAGGGGCCGAGACCCAGTACTTC; cdr3_aa: CASSHLTGAETQYF
j_call: TRBJ2-3; d_call: -; v_call: TRBV24-1; clone_size: -; cdr3_nt: TGTGCCACCGACTCGCTGAGCACAGATACGCAGTATTTT; cdr3_aa: CATDSLSTDTQYF
j_call: TRBJ1-6; d_call: TRBD1; v_call: TRBV10-3; clone_size: -; cdr3_nt: TGTGCCATCAGGGGGACAGGGGATGGTAATTCACCCCTCCACTTT; cdr3_aa: CAIRGTGDGNSPLHF
j_call: TRBJ2-1; d_call: TRBD2; v_call: TRBV6-5; clone_size: -; cdr3_nt: TGTGCCAGCAGGGACCGCGCGGGAGTGTTCAATGAGCAGTTCTTC; cdr3_aa: CASRDRAGVFNEQFF
j_call: TRBJ1-1; d_call: -; v_call: TRBV11-3; clone_size: -; cdr3_nt: TGTGCCAGCAGCTTAGGGGGATCGAACACTGAAGCTTTCTTT; cdr3_aa: CASSLGGSNTEAFF
j_call: TRBJ1-4; d_call: -; v_call: TRBV7-9; clone_size: -; cdr3_nt: TGTGCCAGCAGCTTAAACCCCTCGGAGCCAGGTGGGAGGGGAAAACTGTTTTTT; cdr3_aa: CASSLNPSEPGGRGKLFF
j_call: TRBJ2-5; d_call: -; v_call: TRBV6-5; clone_size: -; cdr3_nt: TGTGCCAGCAGTTACTCGGATACGGGCGGTGAGACCCAGTACTTC; cdr3_aa: CASSYSDTGGETQYF
j_call: TRBJ1-1; d_call: TRBD1; v_call: TRBV7-7; clone_size: -; cdr3_nt: TGTGCCAGCAGCTTAGACAGGGGGGCCGAAGCTTTCTTT; cdr3_aa: CASSLDRGAEAFF
j_call: TRBJ1-1; d_call: -; v_call: TRBV7-2; clone_size: -; cdr3_nt: TGTGCCAGCAGGCCTCGGTCGGGGGGGTATAACACTGAAGCTTTCTTT; cdr3_aa: CASRPRSGGYNTEAFF
j_call: TRBJ2-7; d_call: TRBD2; v_call: TRBV6-1; clone_size: -; cdr3_nt: TGTGCCAGCAGTGACCGAGCGGGAGGACTCTCCTACGAGCAGTACTTC; cdr3_aa: CASSDRAGGLSYEQYF
j_call: TRBJ2-7; d_call: TRBD2; v_call: TRBV6-5; clone_size: -; cdr3_nt: TGTGCCAGCCCCCAAATAGCGGGAGCCTCCTACGAGCAGTACTTC; cdr3_aa: CASPQIAGASYEQYF
j_call: TRBJ2-2; d_call: -; v_call: TRBV3-1/TRBV3-2; clone_size: -; cdr3_nt: TGTGCCAGCAGCCAACAGAGCACCGGGGAGCTGTTTTTT; cdr3_aa: CASSQQSTGELFF
j_call: TRBJ2-1; d_call: -; v_call: TRBV30; clone_size: -; cdr3_nt: TGTGCCTGGAGATCCGGAACTCCCAACCTAGTTTTCAATGAGCAGTTCTTC; cdr3_aa: CAWRSGTPNLVFNEQFF
j_call: TRBJ2-7; d_call: TRBD2; v_call: TRBV5-5; clone_size: -; cdr3_nt: TGTGCCAGCAGCTTTGGGGGGGTTACCGAGAGGGAGCAGTACTTC; cdr3_aa: CASSFGGVTEREQYF
j_call: TRBJ2-3; d_call: -; v_call: TRBV5-6; clone_size: -; cdr3_nt: TGTGCCAGCAGCTTGGGTGCGGGACGCACAGATACGCAGTATTTT; cdr3_aa: CASSLGAGRTDTQYF
j_call: TRBJ2-2; d_call: -; v_call: TRBV6-5; clone_size: -; cdr3_nt: TGTGCCAGCAGCCCCGGGACGGAGAACACCGGGGAGCTGTTTTTT; cdr3_aa: CASSPGTENTGELFF
j_call: TRBJ1-4; d_call: -; v_call: TRBV12-3/TRBV12-4; clone_size: -; cdr3_nt: TGTGCCAGCGCTAGGGGGAACGGTGAAAAACTGTTTTTT; cdr3_aa: CASARGNGEKLFF
j_call: TRBJ2-4; d_call: -; v_call: TRBV6-2/TRBV6-3; clone_size: once; cdr3_nt: TGTGCCAGCAGTTACTCGAAGGCGGGACCGCCGAGGGGCATTCAGTACTTC; cdr3_aa: CASSYSKAGPPRGIQYF
j_call: TRBJ1-4; d_call: -; v_call: TRBV28; clone_size: -; cdr3_nt: TGTGCCAGCAGATCACGCCTCGGGGAAAAACTGTTTTTT; cdr3_aa: CASRSRLGEKLFF